Each of the 17 T cell receptor beta chains below was sequenced from the same sample in a study of Ad26.COV2.S vaccination and SARS-CoV-2 variants. Using immunoSEQ multiplex PCR, the repertoire was profiled, and TCRdb retains in-frame clones only, with some absent. Of 440,000 or so clones in the sample, 90% were seen once. Regarding treatment: about 20 received Ad26.COV2.S at low or high dose, single or two shots; about 5 received placebo; per-sample allocation not given. Day 63 after the first vaccine or placebo injection was the time point for sampling. The source was peripheral blood, collected in a trial of Ad26.COV2.S vaccine versus placebo. The receptors shown here come from a person between 18 and 59 years old who received the Ad26.COV2.S COVID-19 vaccine or a placebo.

The rearrangement joins TRBV12-3 or TRBV12-4 to TRBJ1-2, with 9 bases fitting TRBD1. CDR3 length equals 13 residues. V was clipped by 2 bases and J by 6 bases; unmatched bases: 1. Written as DNA, the CDR3 is TGTGCCAGCAGTTTAACAGGGGGCCATGGCTACACCTTC. It is translated as CASSLTGGHGYTF.

V gene TRBV28 combines with J gene TRBJ1-6; the D gene is possibly TRBD1 (5 bases). The CDR3 length is 15 residues. The germline gives CDR1 MDHEN, CDR2 SYDVKM. V shed 6 bases and J shed 5 bases, with 14 bases lying between them. CDR3 sequence (DNA): TGTGCCAGCAGACTTACAGGACCCCATAATTCACCCCTCCACTTT. This sequence encodes CASRLTGPHNSPLHF.

The chain joins TRBV19 to TRBJ2-5, with D unclear. The CDR3 sequence is 13 residues long. Germline V gives CDR1 LNHDA, CDR2 SQIVND (reference sequence). With 5 bases removed from V and 2 bases from J, the gap between germline ends came to 9 bases. The CDR3, as DNA: TGTGCCAGTAGTGAAGGCAGGCAAGAGACCCAGTACTTC. Translation: CASSEGRQETQYF.

The chain carries TRBV5-1 and TRBJ2-3; D gene uncertain. In germline, CDR1 is SGHRS, CDR2 YFSETQ. This CDR3 has 13 amino acids. Trimming shortened V by 3 bases and J by 1 base, and 6 bases separated the two germline ends. Here the CDR3 reads CASSYGGTDTQYF. DNA of the CDR3: TGCGCCAGCAGCTATGGGGGCACAGATACGCAGTATTTT.

The chain joins TRBV7-9 to TRBJ2-7; TRBD2 is a possible D gene (5 bases). Per the germline V gene, CDR1 is SEHNR and CDR2 is FQNEAQ (reference sequence). The CDR3 runs to 15 residues. The V and J ends lost 5 bases and 3 bases respectively, with 17 bases between them. The CDR3 region is CASSRTGTQVYEQYF. The DNA for the CDR3 is TGTGCCAGCAGCCGCACGGGAACCCAGGTCTACGAGCAGTACTTC.

The chain employs TRBV2 and TRBJ1-3; unclear D gene. V was cut by 3 bases and J by 2 bases, with 11 bases left in between. The CDR3 is 15 amino acids. Germline lookup yields CDR1 SNHLY and CDR2 FYNNEI. The CDR3 region is CASSDGQRAGNTIYF. The CDR3 DNA follows: TGTGCCAGCAGTGATGGTCAGAGAGCTGGAAACACCATATATTTT.

This chain links TRBV27 with TRBJ2-7; 9 bases are shared with TRBD1. Germline V gene lookup returns CDR1 MNHEY and CDR2 SMNVEV (reference sequence). V was clipped by 1 base and J by 3 bases; unmatched bases: 16. This CDR3 is 19 amino acids long. CDR3 amino acids: CASSLYLGEDGTGLYEQYF. The CDR3 nucleotides are TGTGCCAGCAGTTTATATTTGGGAGAGGACGGGACAGGGCTCTACGAGCAGTACTTC.

The rearrangement links TRBV7-2 to TRBJ1-4; D gene ambiguous. This CDR3 is 14 amino acids long. The V end lost 2 bases, the J end lost 8 bases, and 12 bases lay between the germline ends. CDR1 is SGHTA, CDR2 FQGNSA, per germline. DNA of the CDR3: TGTGCCAGCAGCTTAACCCTACGGGGAGAAAAACTGTTTTTT. Its protein product is CASSLTLRGEKLFF.

V is TRBV28 and J is TRBJ1-2; D remains unclear. The CDR3 contains 12 residues. The V and J ends lost 6 bases and 8 bases respectively, with 13 bases between them. Germline V gives CDR1 MDHEN, CDR2 SYDVKM. The CDR3 DNA reads as TGTGCCAGCAGCCAAGGACGGGGAGGCTACACCTTC. This sequence encodes CASSQGRGGYTF.

This chain joins TRBV11-3 and TRBJ2-7, with D uncertain. From germline, CDR1 is SGHNT and CDR2 YENEEA. V dropped 4 bases and J dropped 1 base, with 8 bases sitting between them. This CDR3 comprises 13 residues. The DNA for the CDR3 is TGTGCCAGCAGCTCCTCTGGGTCCTACGAGCAGTACTTC. Its protein product is CASSSSGSYEQYF.

This clone has a single count. The chain uses TRBV4-2 and TRBJ2-3; D is undetermined. V was shortened by 1 base and J by 0 bases, with 5 bases between the two germline ends. The CDR3 runs to 14 residues. Looked up from germline, CDR1 is LGHNA and CDR2 is YNFKEQ. Here the CDR3 reads CASSQAASTDTQYF. The CDR3, as DNA: TGTGCCAGCAGCCAAGCCGCAAGCACAGATACGCAGTATTTT.

The chain is built from TRBV7-8 and TRBJ1-4, with D maybe TRBD1 (6 bases). V shed 3 bases and J shed 8 bases, with 22 bases lying between them. The germline V gene has CDR1 SGHVS and CDR2 FQNEAQ. The CDR3 loop spans 17 amino acids. The CDR3 DNA follows: TGTGCCAGCAGCTTCTCCGGGGGCGGACGGAGAAGAGAAAAACTGTTTTTT. As protein: CASSFSGGGRRREKLFF.

The chain joins TRBV7-9 to TRBJ2-7, with 9 bases that match TRBD2. Per germline, CDR1 SEHNR and CDR2 FQNEAQ (reference sequence). The CDR3 sequence is 14 residues long. With 2 bases clipped from V and 4 bases from J, the junction kept 3 bases outside the gene matches. In nucleotides, the CDR3 is TGTGCCAGCAGCTTACGTAGCGGGGGATACGAGCAGTACTTC. As protein: CASSLRSGGYEQYF.

This chain links TRBV3-1 (or the pseudogene TRBV3-2) with TRBJ2-7; tentatively, D is TRBD2 (5 bases). The germline V gene encodes CDR1 LGHDT and CDR2 YNNKEL (reference sequence). The V and J ends lost 7 bases and 6 bases respectively, with 13 bases between them. The CDR3 contains 12 residues. DNA of the CDR3: TGTGCCAGCAATAGGGCGGGCAGCGAGCAGTACTTC. Translating it yields CASNRAGSEQYF.

The rearrangement uses TRBV24-1 and TRBJ2-1; 7 nucleotides line up with TRBD1. The CDR3 runs to 13 residues. Trimming took 7 bases from V and 6 from J; bases not matched to a gene: 5. Germline V gene sequence: CDR1 KGHDR, CDR2 SFDVKD. CDR3 in DNA: TGTGCCACCAGACGCACAGGGGTCAATGAGCAGTTCTTC. Translation gives CATRRTGVNEQFF.

The chain employs TRBV7-3 and TRBJ2-6; 8 bases line up with TRBD1. With 5 bases clipped from V and 0 bases from J, the junction kept 6 bases outside the gene matches. The CDR3 contains 17 residues. CDR1 and CDR2 (germline): SGHTA, FQGTGA. The CDR3 spells CASSQRTGTSGANVLTF. As DNA, the CDR3 is TGTGCCAGCAGCCAGCGGACAGGGACCTCTGGGGCCAACGTCCTGACTTTC.

J is TRBJ1-4 and V is TRBV30; 9 nucleotides match TRBD1. Germline CDR1 GTSNPN, CDR2 SVGIG (reference sequence). The trim removed 0 bases at V and 8 bases at J, leaving 7 bases unmatched. The CDR3 sequence is 15 residues long. The DNA for the CDR3 is TGTGCCTGGAGTGTAGGTACAGGGGGCAGGGAAAAACTGTTTTTT. This encodes CAWSVGTGGREKLFF.